The clone carrying this TCR beta chain was observed many times. The data stem from a study of metastatic and nonmetastatic thyroid tumors. Between the trimmed V and J ends, which lost 0 bases and 0 bases, there was a span of 4 bases. This CDR3 has 13 amino acids. Per the germline V gene, CDR1 is SGHKS and CDR2 is YYEKEE (reference sequence). There were no patients who had received any treatment before thyroid surgery. From the PCR reads, TCRdb re-called clones with MiXCR. Seen here are around 70,000 clones, around 19% observed once, and the top ten hold around 13%. The chain combines TRBV5-5 with TRBJ2-7, with D unresolved. Sequencing was done on a sample of blood. This clonotype originated in a female donor with papillary thyroid cancer or a benign thyroid nodule (not recorded which). Some clones in this sample may be carry-over from other donors' samples. The CDR3 loop is CASSLASSYEQYF. The CDR3 DNA follows: TGTGCCAGCAGCTTGGCCAGCTCCTACGAGCAGTACTTC.